Sequencing of this TCR beta chain was carried out in a study of blood T cell repertoires in COVID-19. Looking at the study overall: Spain, Italy and the United States supplied samples that represented acute and convalescent COVID-19. The analysed material was cDNA or gDNA that came from T cells, B-cell-depleted T cells, or PBMCs.

Sequencing was performed with immunoSEQ multiplex PCR; in TCRdb, only in-frame clones are kept and a portion is missing. The sample carries 60,000 to 65,000 clones, around 83% recorded once. CDR3 size: 17 residues. Per the germline V gene, CDR1 is SNHLY and CDR2 is FYNNEI. Trimming at V came to 8 bases and at J to 4 bases, leaving 12 bases not matched to a gene. Enrollment of patients from Seattle took place during active infection, with longitudinal follow-up. This TCR came from a man aged 45-65 years with COVID-19, enrolled during active disease. The sample consisted of peripheral blood. The chain recombines TRBV2 with TRBJ2-7; 15 nucleotides line up with TRBD2. The CDR3 spells CASLIRTSGREGYEQYF. The CDR3 DNA is TGTGCCAGCCTTATTCGGACTAGCGGGAGGGAGGGGTACGAGCAGTACTTC.